This note documents a single TCR beta chain sequence. Use of 60 Vbeta and 13 Jbeta primers characterized the PCR. This table comes from immunoSEQ multiplex PCR, and its TCRdb copy is limited to in-frame clones, with some not included. Of about 220,000 clones in the sample, around 75% are singletons; the top ten hold approximately 1.9%. The sample belongs to a study of cytomegalovirus exposure and HLA in healthy donors. Germline-derived CDR1 and CDR2 are MGHRA and YSYEKL. V was clipped by 4 bases and J by 0 bases; unmatched bases: 3. This CDR3 has 14 residues. The receptor was isolated from a woman younger than 45 in good health and CMV-seronegative. Sample: PBMCs. This chain uses TRBV4-1 with TRBJ2-7, with 7 bases aligning to TRBD2. The CDR3 loop is CASSPLAASYEQYF. The DNA of the CDR3 is TGCGCCAGCAGCCCCCTAGCGGCCTCCTACGAGCAGTACTTC.